This entry concerns a single TCR beta chain. The data were obtained in a study of T cell changes during pregnancy in multiple sclerosis. Some clones are missing from TCRdb's copy, which holds only in-frame ones; the method was immunoSEQ multiplex PCR. The profile shows tens of thousands of clones, about 94% of them singletons. Germline V gene lookup returns CDR1 MNHEY and CDR2 SVGAGI. The CDR3 has 15 amino acids. Trimming took off 7 bases at V and 0 bases at J, with 16 bases between the two ends. The chain couples TRBV6-5 to TRBJ2-7; perhaps TRBD2 as D (7 bases). The sequencing used CD4+ T cells from peripheral blood mononuclear cells, collected in the second trimester of pregnancy. The clonotype was recovered from a female donor with multiple sclerosis, enrolled in a pregnancy study. The CDR3 sequence is CASIGRGGTSYEQYF. CDR3 DNA: TGTGCCAGCATAGGGAGGGGGGGTACCTCCTACGAGCAGTACTTC.